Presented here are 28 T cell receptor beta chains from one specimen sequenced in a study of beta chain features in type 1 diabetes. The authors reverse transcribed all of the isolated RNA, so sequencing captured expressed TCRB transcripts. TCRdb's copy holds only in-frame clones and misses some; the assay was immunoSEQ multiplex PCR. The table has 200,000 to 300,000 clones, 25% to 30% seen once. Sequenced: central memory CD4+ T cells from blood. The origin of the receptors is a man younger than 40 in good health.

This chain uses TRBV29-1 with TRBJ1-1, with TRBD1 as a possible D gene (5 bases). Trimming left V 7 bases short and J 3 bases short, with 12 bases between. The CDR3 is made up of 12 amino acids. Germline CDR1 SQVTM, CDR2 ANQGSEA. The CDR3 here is CSAGGADTEAFF. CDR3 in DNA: TGCAGCGCCGGGGGAGCGGACACTGAAGCTTTCTTT.

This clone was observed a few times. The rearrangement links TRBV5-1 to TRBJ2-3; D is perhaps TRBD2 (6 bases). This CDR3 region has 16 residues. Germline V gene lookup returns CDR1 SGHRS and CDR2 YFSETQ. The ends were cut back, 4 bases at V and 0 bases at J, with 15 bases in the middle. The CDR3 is CASSLNFAGSTDTQYF. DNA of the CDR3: TGCGCCAGCAGCCTCAACTTCGCGGGGAGCACAGATACGCAGTATTTT.

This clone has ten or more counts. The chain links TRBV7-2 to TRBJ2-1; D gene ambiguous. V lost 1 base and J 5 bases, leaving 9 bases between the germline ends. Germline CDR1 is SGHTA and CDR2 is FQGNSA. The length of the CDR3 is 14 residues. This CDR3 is CASSLVALNNEQFF. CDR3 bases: TGTGCCAGCAGCTTAGTGGCTTTGAACAATGAGCAGTTCTTC.

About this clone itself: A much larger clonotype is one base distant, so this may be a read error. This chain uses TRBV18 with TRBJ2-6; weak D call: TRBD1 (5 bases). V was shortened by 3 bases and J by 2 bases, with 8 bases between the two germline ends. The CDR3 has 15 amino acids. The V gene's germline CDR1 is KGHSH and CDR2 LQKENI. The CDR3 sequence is CASSPTGAGANVLTF. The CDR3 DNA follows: TGTGCCAGCTCACCCACAGGCGCTGGGGCCAACGTCCTGACTTTC.

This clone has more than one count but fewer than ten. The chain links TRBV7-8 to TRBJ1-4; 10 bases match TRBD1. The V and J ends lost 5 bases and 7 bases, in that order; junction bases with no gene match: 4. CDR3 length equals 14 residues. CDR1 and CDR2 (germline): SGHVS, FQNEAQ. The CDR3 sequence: CASSLGTGAEKLFF. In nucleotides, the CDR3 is TGTGCCAGCAGCCTTGGGACAGGGGCTGAAAAACTGTTTTTT.

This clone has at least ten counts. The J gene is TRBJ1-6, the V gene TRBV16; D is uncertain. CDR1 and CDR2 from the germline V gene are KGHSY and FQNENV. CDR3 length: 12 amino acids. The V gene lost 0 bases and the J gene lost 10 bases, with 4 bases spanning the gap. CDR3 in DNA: TGTGCCAGCAGCCAATCGAACTCACCCCTCCACTTT. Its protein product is CASSQSNSPLHF. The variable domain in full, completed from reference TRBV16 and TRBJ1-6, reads GEEVAQTPKHLVRGEGQKAKLYCAPIKGHSYVFWYQQVLKNEFKFLISFQNENVFDETGMPKERFSAKCLPNSPCSLEIQATKLEDSAVYFCASSQSNSPLHFGNGTRLTVT.

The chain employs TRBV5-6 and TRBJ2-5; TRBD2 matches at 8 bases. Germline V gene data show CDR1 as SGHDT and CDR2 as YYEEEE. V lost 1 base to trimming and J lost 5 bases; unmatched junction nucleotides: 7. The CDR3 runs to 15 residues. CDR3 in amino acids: CASSLLGSGGETQYF. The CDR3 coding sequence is TGTGCCAGCAGCTTGCTCGGGTCGGGAGGGGAGACCCAGTACTTC.

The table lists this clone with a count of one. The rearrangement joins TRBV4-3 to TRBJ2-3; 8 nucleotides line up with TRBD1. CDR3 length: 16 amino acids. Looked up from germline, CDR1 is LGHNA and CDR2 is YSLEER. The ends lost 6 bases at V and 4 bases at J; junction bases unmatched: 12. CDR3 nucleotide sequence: TGCGCCAGCAGTCCCACCGGGACAGGAGGCGCAGATACGCAGTATTTT. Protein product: CASSPTGTGGADTQYF.

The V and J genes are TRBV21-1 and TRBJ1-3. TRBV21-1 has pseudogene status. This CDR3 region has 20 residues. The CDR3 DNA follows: TGTGCCAGCAGCAAAGTAGCAAGGGAGCTCCTTGAGCGCTCTGGAAACACCATATATTTT. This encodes CASSKVARELLERSGNTIYF.

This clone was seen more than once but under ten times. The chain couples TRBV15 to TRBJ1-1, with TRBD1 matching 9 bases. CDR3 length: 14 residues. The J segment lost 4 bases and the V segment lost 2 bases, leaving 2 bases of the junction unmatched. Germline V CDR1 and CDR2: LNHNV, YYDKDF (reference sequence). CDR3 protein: CATSRKGQGTEAFF. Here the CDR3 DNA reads TGTGCCACCAGCAGAAAGGGACAGGGCACTGAAGCTTTCTTT.

CDR3 sequence (DNA): TGTGCCAGCAGATCCGACAGGGGAAGCCAAAACATTCAGTACTTC. Translating gives CASRSDRGSQNIQYF. The rearrangement joins TRBV27 to TRBJ2-4; 8 bases match TRBD1. The junction had 9 bases not matched to a gene; V was cut back by 6 bases and J by 5 bases. The CDR3 covers 15 residues. From germline, CDR1 is MNHEY and CDR2 SMNVEV (reference sequence).

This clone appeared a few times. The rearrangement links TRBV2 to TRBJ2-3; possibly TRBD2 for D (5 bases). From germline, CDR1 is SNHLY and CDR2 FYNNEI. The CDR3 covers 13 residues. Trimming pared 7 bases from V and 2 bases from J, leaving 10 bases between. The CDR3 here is CASNGLYTDTQYF. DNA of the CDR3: TGTGCCAGCAATGGACTTTACACAGATACGCAGTATTTT.

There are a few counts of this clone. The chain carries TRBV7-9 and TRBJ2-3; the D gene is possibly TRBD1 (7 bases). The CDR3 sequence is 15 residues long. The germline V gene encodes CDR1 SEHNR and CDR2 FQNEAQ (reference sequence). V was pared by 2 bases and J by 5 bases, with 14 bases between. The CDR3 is CASSLRQGGRDTQYF. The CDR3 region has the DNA TGTGCCAGCAGCTTACGACAGGGAGGACGAGATACGCAGTATTTT.

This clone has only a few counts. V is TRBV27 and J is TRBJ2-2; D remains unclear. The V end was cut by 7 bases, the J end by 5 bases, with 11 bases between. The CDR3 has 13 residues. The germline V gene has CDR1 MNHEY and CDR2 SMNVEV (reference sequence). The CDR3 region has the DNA TGTGCCAGCAAGACTTCACGGACCGGGGAGCTGTTTTTT. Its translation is CASKTSRTGELFF.

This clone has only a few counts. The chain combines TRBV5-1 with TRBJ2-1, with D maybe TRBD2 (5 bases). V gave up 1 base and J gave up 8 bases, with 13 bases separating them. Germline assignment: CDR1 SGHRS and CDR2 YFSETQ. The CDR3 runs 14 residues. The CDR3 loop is CASSLSSGSDEQFF. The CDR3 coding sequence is TGCGCCAGCAGCTTGAGTTCGGGTAGCGATGAGCAGTTCTTC.

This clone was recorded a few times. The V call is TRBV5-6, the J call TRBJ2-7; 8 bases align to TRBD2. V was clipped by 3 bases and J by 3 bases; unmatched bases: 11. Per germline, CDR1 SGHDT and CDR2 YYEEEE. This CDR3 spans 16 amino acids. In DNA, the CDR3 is TGTGCCAGCAGCTCCTTCGCTAGCGGGCCCGGCTACGAGCAGTACTTC. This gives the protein CASSSFASGPGYEQYF.

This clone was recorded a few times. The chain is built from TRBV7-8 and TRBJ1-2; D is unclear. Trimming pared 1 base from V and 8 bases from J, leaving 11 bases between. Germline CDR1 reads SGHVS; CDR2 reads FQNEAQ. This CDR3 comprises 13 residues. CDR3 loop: CASSLGGVLGYTF. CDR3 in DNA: TGTGCCAGCAGCTTAGGCGGAGTCTTAGGCTACACCTTC.

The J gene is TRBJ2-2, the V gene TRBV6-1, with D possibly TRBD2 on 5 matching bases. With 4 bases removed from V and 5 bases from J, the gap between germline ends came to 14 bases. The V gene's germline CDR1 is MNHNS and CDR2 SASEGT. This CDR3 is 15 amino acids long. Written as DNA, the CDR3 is TGTGCCAGCAGTGGGGCCACCCCGGGGACCGGGGAGCTGTTTTTT. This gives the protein CASSGATPGTGELFF.

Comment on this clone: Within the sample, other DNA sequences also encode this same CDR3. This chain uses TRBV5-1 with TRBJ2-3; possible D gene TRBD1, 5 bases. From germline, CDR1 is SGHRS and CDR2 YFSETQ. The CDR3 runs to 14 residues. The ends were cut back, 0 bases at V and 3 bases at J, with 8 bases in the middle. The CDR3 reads CASSLEGRTDTQYF. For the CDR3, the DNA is TGCGCCAGCAGCTTGGAGGGGCGGACAGATACGCAGTATTTT.

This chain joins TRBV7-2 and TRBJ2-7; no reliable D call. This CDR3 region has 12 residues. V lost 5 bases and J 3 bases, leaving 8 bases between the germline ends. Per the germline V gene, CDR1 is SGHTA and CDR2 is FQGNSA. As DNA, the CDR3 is TGTGCCAGCAGCCAGGACCACTACGAGCAGTACTTC. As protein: CASSQDHYEQYF.

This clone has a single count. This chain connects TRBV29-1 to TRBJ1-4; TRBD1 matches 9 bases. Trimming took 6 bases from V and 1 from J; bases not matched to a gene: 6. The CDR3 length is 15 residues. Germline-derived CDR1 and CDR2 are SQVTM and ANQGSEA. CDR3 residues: CSVSRTGETNEKLFF. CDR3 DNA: TGCAGCGTCTCTAGGACAGGGGAAACTAATGAAAAACTGTTTTTT.

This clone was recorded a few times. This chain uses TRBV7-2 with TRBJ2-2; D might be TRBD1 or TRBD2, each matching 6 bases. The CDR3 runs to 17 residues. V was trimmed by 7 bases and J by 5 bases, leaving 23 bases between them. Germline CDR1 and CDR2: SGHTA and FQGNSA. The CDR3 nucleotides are TGTGCCAGCAACCTCCTACCGGGACACCGGGGGACCGGGGAGCTGTTTTTT. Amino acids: CASNLLPGHRGTGELFF.

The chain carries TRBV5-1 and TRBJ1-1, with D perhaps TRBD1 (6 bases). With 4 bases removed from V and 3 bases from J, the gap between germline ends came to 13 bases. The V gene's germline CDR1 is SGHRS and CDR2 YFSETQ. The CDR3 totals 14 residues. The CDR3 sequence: CASSLKGQDTEAFF. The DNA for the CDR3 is TGCGCCAGCAGCCTGAAGGGACAAGACACTGAAGCTTTCTTT.

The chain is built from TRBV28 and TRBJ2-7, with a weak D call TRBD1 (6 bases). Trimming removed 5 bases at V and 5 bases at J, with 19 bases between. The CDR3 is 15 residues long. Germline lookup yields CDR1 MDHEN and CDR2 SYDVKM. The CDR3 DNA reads TGTGCCAGCAGTCCGGCCCTGACAGGCTTTCACGAGCAGTACTTC. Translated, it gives CASSPALTGFHEQYF.

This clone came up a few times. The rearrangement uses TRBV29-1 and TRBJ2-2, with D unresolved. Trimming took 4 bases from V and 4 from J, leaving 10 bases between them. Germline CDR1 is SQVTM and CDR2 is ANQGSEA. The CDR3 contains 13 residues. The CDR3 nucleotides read TGCAGCGTTGGCCAGGCTGCCACCGGGGAGCTGTTTTTT. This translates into CSVGQAATGELFF.

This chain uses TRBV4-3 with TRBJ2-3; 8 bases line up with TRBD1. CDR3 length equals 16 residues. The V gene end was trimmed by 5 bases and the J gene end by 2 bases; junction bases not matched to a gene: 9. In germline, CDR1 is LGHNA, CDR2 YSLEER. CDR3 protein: CASSVTRGLNTDTQYF. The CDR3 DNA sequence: TGCGCCAGCAGCGTCACCAGGGGGCTGAACACAGATACGCAGTATTTT.

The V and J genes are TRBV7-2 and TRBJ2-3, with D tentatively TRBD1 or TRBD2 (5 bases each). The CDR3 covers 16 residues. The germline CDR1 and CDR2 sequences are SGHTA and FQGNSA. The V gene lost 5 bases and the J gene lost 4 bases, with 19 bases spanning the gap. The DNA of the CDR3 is TGTGCCAGCAGCCCTGCAGCGCCTCAGGGAGCAGATACGCAGTATTTT. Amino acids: CASSPAAPQGADTQYF.

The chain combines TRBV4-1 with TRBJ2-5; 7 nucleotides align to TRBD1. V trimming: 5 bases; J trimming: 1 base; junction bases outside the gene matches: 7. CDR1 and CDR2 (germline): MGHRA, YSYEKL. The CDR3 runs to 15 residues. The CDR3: CASSAGDRAQETQYF. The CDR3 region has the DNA TGCGCCAGCAGCGCGGGCGACAGGGCCCAAGAGACCCAGTACTTC.